Listed below are T cell receptor beta chains from one sample, sequenced in a study of blood T cell repertoires in COVID-19. Assay: immunoSEQ multiplex PCR; the TCRdb copy retains only in-frame clones and omits some. The table lists approximately 82,000 clones, roughly four fifths of them singletons, with around 7.3% in the top ten. The material sequenced was peripheral blood. The receptors come from a man aged 45-60 years with active or convalescent COVID-19. Both conserved end residues are part of each CDR3. The D gene is left open where the match is weak. Clone size is given for some rows only: seen once, a few or many times, or a class if the clone is expanded.

>NA|TRBV3-1/TRBV3-2|TRBJ2-5|NA
TGTGCCAGCAGCCAAGTACAAGGGGCCCAGTACTTC
CASSQVQGAQYF
>NA|TRBV4-3|TRBJ1-6|NA
TGCGCCAGCAGCCAAGATCAGGTTTGGTCACCCCTCCACTTT
CASSQDQVWSPLHF
>NA|TRBV5-1|TRBJ2-7|NA
TGCGCCAGCAGCTTGGATGGGGCGCGGAATTCCTACGAGCAGTACTTC
CASSLDGARNSYEQYF
>once|TRBV7-7|TRBJ2-2|TRBD1
TGTGCCAGCAGCCCTGTAGGGGGCCGGGGCACCGGGGAGCTGTTTTTT
CASSPVGGRGTGELFF
>NA|TRBV9|TRBJ2-7|NA
TGTGCCAGCAGCTATCTCGGGGAAAGCTCCTACGAGCAGTACTTC
CASSYLGESSYEQYF
>once|TRBV5-4|TRBJ2-1|TRBD2
TGTGCCAGCAGCTCTGGACTAGCCGGGGGAGGGTTAAATGAGCAGTTCTTC
CASSSGLAGGGLNEQFF
>NA|TRBV9|TRBJ2-7|NA
TGTGCCAGCAGCGTAGCGGGGTACGAGCAGTACTTC
CASSVAGYEQYF
>few|TRBV5-5|TRBJ1-2|TRBD1
TGTGCCAGCAGCTTGGGGGACAGGGAAATTCGAGGCTACACCTTC
CASSLGDREIRGYTF
>NA|TRBV24-1|TRBJ1-6|NA
TGTGCCACCTCCGAGACAAATAAGTCACCCCTCCACTTT
CATSETNKSPLHF
>NA|TRBV19|TRBJ2-3|TRBD2
TGTGCCAGTACCGCTAGCGGGGGGGTCCCAGATACGCAGTATTTT
CASTASGGVPDTQYF
>NA|TRBV16|TRBJ1-2|TRBD1
TGTGCCAGCAGCCAGTCGTCGTATAGGACAGGCGGCTACACCTTC
CASSQSSYRTGGYTF
>NA|TRBV7-8|TRBJ2-2|TRBD2
TGTGCCAGCAGCCTAGGACTAGCGGGGGGCTTCACCGGGGAGCTGTTTTTT
CASSLGLAGGFTGELFF
>NA|TRBV5-1|TRBJ1-1|TRBD1
TGCGCCAGCAGCTTGTTGGACAGGGGAGGTGGGGTGAACACTGAAGCTTTCTTT
CASSLLDRGGGVNTEAFF
>NA|TRBV2|TRBJ2-1|NA
TGTGCCAGCAGTGATCAACAGGGATACAATGAGCAGTTCTTC
CASSDQQGYNEQFF
>once|TRBV14|TRBJ1-6|NA
TGTGCCAGCAGTCAGGGTTGGACCTATAATTCACCCCTCCACTTT
CASSQGWTYNSPLHF
>NA|TRBV28|TRBJ1-4|NA
TGTGCCAGCAGTTTAGGGGAGGGGAGTGAAAAACTGTTTTTT
CASSLGEGSEKLFF
>NA|TRBV6-1|TRBJ2-7|TRBD2
TGTGCCAGCAGTGAAGGGAAGGGACTAACCTACGAGCAGTACTTC
CASSEGKGLTYEQYF
>once|TRBV5-6|TRBJ1-2|NA
TGTGCCAGCAGCTTGGTCAGCTATGGCTACACCTTC
CASSLVSYGYTF
>NA|TRBV18|TRBJ1-6|NA
TGTGCCAGCTCACCAGACAGGAGCAATTCACCCCTCCACTTT
CASSPDRSNSPLHF
>NA|TRBV27|TRBJ1-4|NA
TGTGCCAGCAGTTTAGTTGGAGCTAATGAAAAACTGTTTTTT
CASSLVGANEKLFF
>NA|TRBV19|TRBJ1-5|NA
TGTGCCAGTAGGGCAGGGGTTCAGCCCCAGCATTTT
CASRAGVQPQHF
>NA|TRBV18|TRBJ2-2|NA
TGTGCCAGCTCACGTCAGGGGAAAGTGACCGGGGAGCTGTTTTTT
CASSRQGKVTGELFF
>NA|TRBV6-5|TRBJ2-5|NA
TGTGCCAGCAAAGTCGATCAGGTCGGGACCCAGTACTTC
CASKVDQVGTQYF
>NA|TRBV4-1|TRBJ1-4|NA
TGCGCCAGCAGCCAAGATGAAGCGGCAGCCGATGGCGAAAAACTGTTTTTT
CASSQDEAAADGEKLFF
>once|TRBV11-3|TRBJ2-1|NA
TGTGCCAGCAGCTTAGATAGAGGTTCTTTTTACAATGAGCAGTTCTTC
CASSLDRGSFYNEQFF
>NA|TRBV4-3|TRBJ1-3|TRBD1
TGCGCCAGCAGCCAAGATACGGGACAGGGCAGTTTGTATGGAAACACCATATATTTT
CASSQDTGQGSLYGNTIYF
>NA|TRBV5-4|TRBJ2-2|TRBD2
TGTGCCAGCAGCCCGGGGGGTCGAGGGGCGGGCACCGGGGAGCTGTTTTTT
CASSPGGRGAGTGELFF
>NA|TRBV7-2|TRBJ2-3|TRBD2
TGTGCCAGCAGCCGTAGCGGGGGCCCAGATACGCAGTATTTT
CASSRSGGPDTQYF
>once|TRBV6-5|TRBJ2-7|NA
TGTGCCAGCAGTCGGGTGAGCTCCTACGAGCAGTACTTC
CASSRVSSYEQYF
>few|TRBV27|TRBJ1-1|NA
TGTGCCAGCAGTCCTGTCCCCAACACTGAAGCTTTCTTT
CASSPVPNTEAFF
>NA|TRBV6-2/TRBV6-3|TRBJ2-5|TRBD2
TGTGCCAGCAGCCGACTAGCGGGGGGGCGGGAGACCCAGTACTTC
CASSRLAGGRETQYF
>NA|TRBV27|TRBJ2-7|TRBD2
TGTGCCAGCAGTTTATGGGGCGGGGGGGCGAGTTACGAGCAGTACTTC
CASSLWGGGASYEQYF
>NA|TRBV15|TRBJ1-2|NA
TGTGCCACCAGCCCCAGGGAGGGTGTTGGGTATGGCTACACCTTC
CATSPREGVGYGYTF
>NA|TRBV27|TRBJ1-6|NA
TGTGCCAGCAGTTTTGGCCCAGAAAATTCACCCCTCCACTTT
CASSFGPENSPLHF
>NA|TRBV6-5|TRBJ1-2|NA
TGTGCCAGCAGTTACGGTCACAGGGTGAGAGAGGGCGGCTACACCTTC
CASSYGHRVREGGYTF
>NA|TRBV4-1|TRBJ2-7|NA
TGCGCCAGCAGCCAACTCAGGGGTTCCTACGAGCAGTACTTC
CASSQLRGSYEQYF
>NA|TRBV3-1/TRBV3-2|TRBJ1-4|TRBD1
TGTGCCAGCAGCCAACTACAGGGGGCGGGTGAAAAACTGTTTTTT
CASSQLQGAGEKLFF